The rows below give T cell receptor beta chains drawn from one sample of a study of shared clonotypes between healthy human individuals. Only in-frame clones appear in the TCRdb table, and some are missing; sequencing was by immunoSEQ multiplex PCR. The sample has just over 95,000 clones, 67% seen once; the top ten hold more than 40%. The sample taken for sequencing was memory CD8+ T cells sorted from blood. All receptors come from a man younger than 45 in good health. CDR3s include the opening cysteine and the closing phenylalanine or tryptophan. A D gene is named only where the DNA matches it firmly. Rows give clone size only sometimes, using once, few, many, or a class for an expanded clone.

CSTPYFGEQYF	TGCAGCACCCCCTATTTCGGCGAGCAGTACTTC	.	TRBJ2-7	TRBV20-1	.
CASSAGTSGSWGETQYF	TGTGCCAGCAGTGCCGGGACTAGCGGGAGTTGGGGGGAGACCCAGTACTTC	.	TRBJ2-5	TRBV25-1	TRBD2
CASSSEQGTEQYF	TGTGCCAGCAGCTCAGAACAGGGGACGGAGCAGTACTTC	.	TRBJ2-7	TRBV5-4	TRBD1
CASSEETGGSYNEQFF	TGCGCCAGCAGTGAGGAGACAGGGGGATCCTACAATGAGCAGTTCTTC	.	TRBJ2-1	TRBV10-1	TRBD1
CAWSPADEQFF	TGTGCCTGGAGTCCAGCCGATGAGCAGTTCTTC	few	TRBJ2-1	TRBV30	.
CASSPLQSIEQYF	TGTGCCAGCAGCCCCCTTCAATCGATCGAGCAGTACTTC	.	TRBJ2-7	TRBV5-4	.
CASSLGGISQETQYF	TGCGCCAGCAGCTTGGGCGGCATTTCCCAAGAGACCCAGTACTTC	few	TRBJ2-5	TRBV5-1	.
CASSQGGAVYNEQFF	TGTGCCAGCAGCCAAGGGGGGGCCGTCTACAATGAGCAGTTCTTC	few	TRBJ2-1	TRBV14	.
CASTTTGGTANEQFF	TGTGCCAGCACCACTACCGGGGGCACGGCCAATGAGCAGTTCTTC	.	TRBJ2-1	TRBV28	.
CASSSGGASYEQYF	TGTGCCAGCAGCTCCGGGGGGGCTTCCTACGAGCAGTACTTC	once	TRBJ2-7	TRBV5-6	TRBD2
CASSYNWGAGELFF	TGTGCCAGCAGTTACAACTGGGGGGCCGGGGAGCTGTTTTTT	.	TRBJ2-2	TRBV6-9	.
CASSINGDTQYF	TGCGCCAGCAGCATAAACGGGGATACGCAGTATTTT	.	TRBJ2-3	TRBV10-2	.
CASSRGGEQFF	TGCGCCAGCAGCCGGGGGGGGGAGCAGTTCTTC	.	TRBJ2-1	TRBV4-3	TRBD2
CAISGVGLASGSRETQYF	TGTGCCATCAGTGGGGTGGGACTAGCTTCGGGAAGTAGAGAGACCCAGTACTTC	.	TRBJ2-5	TRBV10-3	TRBD2
CASSSSAVVETQYF	TGTGCCAGCAGCTCCTCTGCGGTGGTAGAGACCCAGTACTTC	once	TRBJ2-5	TRBV11-2	.
CASSRTSGGYNEQFF	TGTGCCAGCAGCAGGACTAGCGGGGGTTACAATGAGCAGTTCTTC	.	TRBJ2-1	TRBV11-2	TRBD2
CASSLRDREEEKLFF	TGTGCCAGCAGTTTAAGGGACAGGGAGGAAGAAAAACTGTTTTTT	.	TRBJ1-4	TRBV27	TRBD1
CASSRDSAYEQYF	TGTGCCAGCAGCCGGGACAGCGCCTACGAGCAGTACTTC	few	TRBJ2-7	TRBV6-5	TRBD1
CASSLGEGGFGTGELFF	TGTGCCAGCAGCTTAGGTGAAGGGGGCTTCGGCACCGGGGAGCTGTTTTTT	few	TRBJ2-2	TRBV7-6	TRBD1
CASSARGIGTEAFF	TGTGCCAGCAGTGCGAGGGGGATCGGCACTGAAGCTTTCTTT	.	TRBJ1-1	TRBV28	.
CASCLTGYRGETQYF	TGTGCCAGCTGCCTAACAGGGTACAGGGGGGAGACCCAGTACTTC	.	TRBJ2-5	TRBV2	TRBD1
CASSLTGGGGNTEAFF	TGTGCCAGCAGCTTAACTGGTGGTGGGGGGAACACTGAAGCTTTCTTT	once	TRBJ1-1	TRBV11-1	.
CASSLAKVGLRRGLEQYF	TGTGCCAGCAGTTTAGCCAAAGTCGGATTGAGGAGGGGCCTCGAGCAGTACTTC	.	TRBJ2-7	TRBV27	.
CASSPRSTNTGELFF	TGTGCCAGCAGCCCCCGGTCTACCAACACCGGGGAGCTGTTTTTT	.	TRBJ2-2	TRBV7-2	.
CASSVEEDGSYEQYF	TGTGCCAGCAGCGTAGAAGAGGACGGATCCTACGAGCAGTACTTC	.	TRBJ2-7	TRBV9	.
CASEAGGYEQYF	TGCGCCAGCGAGGCGGGCGGGTACGAGCAGTACTTC	.	TRBJ2-7	TRBV10-2	.
CASKGAEAFF	TGTGCCAGCAAGGGGGCTGAAGCTTTCTTT	.	TRBJ1-1	TRBV6-1	.
CATSRDGGLVGNEQFF	TGTGCCACCAGCAGAGATGGGGGACTAGTAGGGAATGAGCAGTTCTTC	few	TRBJ2-1	TRBV15	TRBD2
CASSPQAGAPYEQYF	TGTGCCAGCAGTCCCCAAGCGGGAGCCCCCTACGAGCAGTACTTC	.	TRBJ2-7	TRBV6-1	TRBD2
CASSLAGGEEQFF	TGTGCCAGCAGCTTGGCAGGGGGCGAAGAGCAGTTCTTC	.	TRBJ2-1	TRBV5-4	TRBD1